Listed below are T cell receptor beta chains from one sample, sequenced in a study of response to subunit inactivated influenza vaccine. Via MiXCR, TCRdb re-called the RT-PCR reads, giving one row per CDR3 protein. The repertoire holds 650,000 to 800,000 distinct CDR3 sequences, with roughly 14% as singletons. The sequencing here drew on PBMCs from blood, taken less than 15 days before vaccination. The origin of the receptors is a man in his fifties who received an inactivated influenza vaccine. Both conserved end residues are part of each CDR3. The order of the fields is V gene, J gene, clone size, D gene, CDR3 protein, CDR3 DNA. D genes are given only for firm matches. Expanded clones get a size class; other rows say once, few or many, or leave the size out.

>TRBV10-3|TRBJ1-4|-|-
CAISESRNEKLFF
TGTGCCATCAGTGAGTCGCGGAATGAAAAACTGTTTTTT
>TRBV12-3/TRBV12-4|TRBJ1-4|-|-
CASSLAHFPGPGQHATNEKLFF
TGTGCCAGCAGTTTAGCGCATTTTCCAGGGCCCGGGCAACATGCAACTAATGAAAAACTGTTTTTT
>TRBV11-2|TRBJ2-6|-|TRBD1
CASRKPRTGPRSGANVLTF
TGTGCCAGCAGAAAACCCCGGACAGGGCCACGCTCTGGGGCCAACGTCCTGACTTTC
>TRBV10-3|TRBJ2-5|few|-
CAISESAGAGTQYF
TGTGCCATCAGTGAGTCCGCGGGGGCAGGGACCCAGTACTTC
>TRBV28|TRBJ2-1|many|-
CASAGGTYNEQFF
TGTGCCAGCGCTGGTGGGACGTACAATGAGCAGTTCTTC
>TRBV5-1|TRBJ2-3|-|TRBD2
CASSTGTSGGGDTQYF
TGCGCCAGCAGCACCGGGACTAGCGGGGGAGGAGATACGCAGTATTTT
>TRBV7-7|TRBJ2-5|few|-
CASSPYARTTQETQYF
TGTGCTAGCAGCCCCTATGCAAGGACTACTCAAGAGACCCAGTACTTC
>TRBV20-1|TRBJ2-7|-|-
CSADDKNYEQYF
TGCAGTGCTGACGACAAGAACTACGAGCAGTACTTC
>TRBV11-1|TRBJ2-1|-|TRBD2
CASSGRDYQYNEQFF
TGTGCCAGCAGCGGACGGGACTATCAATACAATGAGCAGTTCTTC
>TRBV30|TRBJ2-1|-|-
CAWSRFTGREQFF
TGTGCCTGGTCAAGGTTTACAGGGAGGGAGCAGTTCTTC
>TRBV3-1|TRBJ2-6|-|-
CASSKTVTGYGAMVLTF
TGTGCCAGCAGCAAGACGGTGACCGGTTATGGGGCCATGGTCCTGACTTTC
>TRBV12-3/TRBV12-4|TRBJ2-2|many|TRBD1
CASSLGQGATGELFF
TGTGCCAGCAGTTTAGGACAGGGGGCAACCGGGGAGCTGTTTTTT